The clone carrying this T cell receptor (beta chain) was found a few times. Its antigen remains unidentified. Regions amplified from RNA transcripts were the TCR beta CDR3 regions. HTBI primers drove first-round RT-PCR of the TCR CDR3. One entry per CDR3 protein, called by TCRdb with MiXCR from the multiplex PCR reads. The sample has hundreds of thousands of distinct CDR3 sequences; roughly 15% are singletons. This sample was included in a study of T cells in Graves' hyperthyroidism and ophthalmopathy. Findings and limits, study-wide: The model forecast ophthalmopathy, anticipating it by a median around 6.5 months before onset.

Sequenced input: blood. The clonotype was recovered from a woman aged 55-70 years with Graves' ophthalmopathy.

CDR3 amino acids: CASSTGITGELFF. CDR3 DNA: TGTGCCAGCTCGACAGGGATTACCGGGGAGCTGTTTTTT. This chain uses TRBV12-3 or TRBV12-4 with TRBJ2-2; 7 bases match TRBD1. This CDR3 has 13 amino acids. J lost 5 bases, V lost 8 bases, and 5 bases had no gene match.